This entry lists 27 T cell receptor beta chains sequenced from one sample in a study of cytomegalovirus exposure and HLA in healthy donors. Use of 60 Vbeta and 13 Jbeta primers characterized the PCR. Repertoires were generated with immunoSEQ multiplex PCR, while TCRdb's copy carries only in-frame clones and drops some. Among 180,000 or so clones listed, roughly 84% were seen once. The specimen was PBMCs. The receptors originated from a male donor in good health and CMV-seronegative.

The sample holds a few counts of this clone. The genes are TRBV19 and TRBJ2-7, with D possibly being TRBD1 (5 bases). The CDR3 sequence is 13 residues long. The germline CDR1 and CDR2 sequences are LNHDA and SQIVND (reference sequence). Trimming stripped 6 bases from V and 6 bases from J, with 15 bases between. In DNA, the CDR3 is TGTGCCAGTAGCCCTCTAGGGGTGGGCGAGCAGTACTTC. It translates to CASSPLGVGEQYF.

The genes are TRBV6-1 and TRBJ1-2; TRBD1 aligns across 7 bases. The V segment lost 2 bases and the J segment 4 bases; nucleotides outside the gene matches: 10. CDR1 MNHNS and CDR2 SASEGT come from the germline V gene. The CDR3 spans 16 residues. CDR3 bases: TGTGCCAGCAGTGAAACATATGGGGGACAGCCCTATGGCTACACCTTC. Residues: CASSETYGGQPYGYTF.

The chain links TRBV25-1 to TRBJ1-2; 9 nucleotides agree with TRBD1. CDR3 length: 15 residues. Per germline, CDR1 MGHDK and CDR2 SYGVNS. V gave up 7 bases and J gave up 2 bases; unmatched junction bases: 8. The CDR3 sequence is CASIPAGQGNYGYTF. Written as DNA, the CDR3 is TGTGCCAGCATCCCCGCGGGACAGGGCAACTATGGCTACACCTTC.

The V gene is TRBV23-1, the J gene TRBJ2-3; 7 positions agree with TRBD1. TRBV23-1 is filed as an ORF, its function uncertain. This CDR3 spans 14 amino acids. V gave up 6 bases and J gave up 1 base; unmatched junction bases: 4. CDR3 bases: TGCGCCAGCAGCGGGACAGAAGGCACAGATACGCAGTATTTT. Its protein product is CASSGTEGTDTQYF.

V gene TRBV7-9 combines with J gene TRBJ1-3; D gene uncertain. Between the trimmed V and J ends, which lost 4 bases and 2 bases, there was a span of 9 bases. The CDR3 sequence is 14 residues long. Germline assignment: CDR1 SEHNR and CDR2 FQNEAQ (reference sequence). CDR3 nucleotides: TGTGCCAGCAGCTCCCCCGGGGCTGGAAACACCATATATTTT. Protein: CASSSPGAGNTIYF. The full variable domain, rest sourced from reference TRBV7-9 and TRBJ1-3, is DTGVSQNPRHKITKRGQNVTFRCDPISEHNRLYWYRQTLGQGPEFLTYFQNEAQLEKSRLLSDRFSAERPKGSFSTLEIQRTEQGDSAMYLCASSSPGAGNTIYFGEGSWLTVV.

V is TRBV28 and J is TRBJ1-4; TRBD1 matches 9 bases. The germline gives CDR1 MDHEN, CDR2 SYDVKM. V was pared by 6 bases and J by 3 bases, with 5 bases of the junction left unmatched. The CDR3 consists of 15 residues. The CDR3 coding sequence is TGTGCCAGCAGGGACAGGGGCTCGCCTAATGAAAAACTGTTTTTT. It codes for CASRDRGSPNEKLFF.

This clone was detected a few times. This chain's CDR3 is CASCPYPISYNEQFF. CDR3 coding DNA: TGTGCCAGTTGCCCCTACCCAATCTCCTACAATGAGCAGTTCTTC. The chain combines TRBV19 with TRBJ2-1; D call uncertain. Trimming took off 8 bases at V and 0 bases at J, with 14 bases between the two ends. The germline gives CDR1 LNHDA, CDR2 SQIVND (reference sequence). The CDR3 has 15 residues.

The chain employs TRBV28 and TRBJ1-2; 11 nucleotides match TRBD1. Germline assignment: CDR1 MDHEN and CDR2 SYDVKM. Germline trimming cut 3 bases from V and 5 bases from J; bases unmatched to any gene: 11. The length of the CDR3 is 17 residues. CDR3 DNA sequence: TGTGCCAGCAGTTTCCCTCCCGGACAGGGGGCTGGGTATGGCTACACCTTC. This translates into CASSFPPGQGAGYGYTF.

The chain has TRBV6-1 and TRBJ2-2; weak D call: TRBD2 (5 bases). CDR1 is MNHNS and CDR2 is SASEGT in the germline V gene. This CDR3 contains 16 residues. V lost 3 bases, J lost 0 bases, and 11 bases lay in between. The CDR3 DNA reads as TGTGCCAGCAGTGAGAGGGTAATGACGAACACCGGGGAGCTGTTTTTT. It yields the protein CASSERVMTNTGELFF.

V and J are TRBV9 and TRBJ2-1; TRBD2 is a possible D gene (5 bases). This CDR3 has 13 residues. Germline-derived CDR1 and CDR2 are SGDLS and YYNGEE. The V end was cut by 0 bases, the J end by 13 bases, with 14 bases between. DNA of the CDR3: TGTGCCAGCAGCGTAGAGATGGGAGATTCACAGTTCTTC. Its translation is CASSVEMGDSQFF. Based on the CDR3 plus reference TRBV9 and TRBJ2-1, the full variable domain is DSGVTQTPKHLITATGQRVTLRCSPRSGDLSVYWYQQSLDQGLQFLIQYYNGEERAKGNILERFSAQQFPDLHSELNLSSLELGDSALYFCASSVEMGDSQFFGPGTRLTVL.

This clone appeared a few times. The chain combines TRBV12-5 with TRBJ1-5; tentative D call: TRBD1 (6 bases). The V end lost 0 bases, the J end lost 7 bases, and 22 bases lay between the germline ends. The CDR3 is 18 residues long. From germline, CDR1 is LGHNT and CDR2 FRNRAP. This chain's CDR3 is CASGLVTLQGPVYQPQHF. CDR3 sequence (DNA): TGTGCTAGTGGTTTGGTGACCTTACAGGGCCCTGTGTACCAGCCCCAGCATTTT.

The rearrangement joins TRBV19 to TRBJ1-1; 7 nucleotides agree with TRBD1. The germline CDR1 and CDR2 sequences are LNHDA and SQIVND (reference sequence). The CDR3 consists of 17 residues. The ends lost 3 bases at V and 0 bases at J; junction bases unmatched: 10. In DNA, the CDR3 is TGTGCCAGTAGTATCCGCAGGGGGACAATCGTGAACACTGAAGCTTTCTTT. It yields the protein CASSIRRGTIVNTEAFF.

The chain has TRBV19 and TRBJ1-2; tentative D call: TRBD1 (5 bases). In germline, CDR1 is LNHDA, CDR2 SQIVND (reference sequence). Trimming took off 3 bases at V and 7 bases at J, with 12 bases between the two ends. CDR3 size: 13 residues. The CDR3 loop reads CASSIGQGGGYTF. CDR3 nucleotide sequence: TGTGCCAGTAGTATTGGCCAGGGAGGTGGCTACACCTTC.

CDR3 sequence (DNA): TGTGCCACCGGTACTGGACTAGGAGGGACCGGGGAGCTGTTTTTT. Translating gives CATGTGLGGTGELFF. V is TRBV27 and J is TRBJ2-2, with 7 nucleotides matching TRBD2. CDR1 is MNHEY, CDR2 SMNVEV, per germline (reference sequence). The CDR3 length is 15 residues. Trimming at V came to 10 bases and at J to 5 bases, leaving 13 bases not matched to a gene.

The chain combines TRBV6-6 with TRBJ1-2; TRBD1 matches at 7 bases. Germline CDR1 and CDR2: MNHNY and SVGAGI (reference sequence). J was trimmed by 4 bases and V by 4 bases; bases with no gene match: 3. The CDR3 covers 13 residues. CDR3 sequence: CASSSGTVYGYTF. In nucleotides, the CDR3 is TGTGCCAGCAGTTCCGGGACAGTCTATGGCTACACCTTC.

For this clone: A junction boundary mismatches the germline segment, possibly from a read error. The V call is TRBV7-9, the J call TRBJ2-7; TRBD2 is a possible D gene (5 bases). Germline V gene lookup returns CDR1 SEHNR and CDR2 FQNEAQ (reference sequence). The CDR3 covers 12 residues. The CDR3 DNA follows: TGTTCCAGCGGAGATTGGGCCTACGAGCAGTACTTC. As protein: CSSGDWAYEQYF. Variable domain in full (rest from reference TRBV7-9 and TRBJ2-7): DTGVSQNPRHKITKRGQNVTFRCDPISEHNRLYWYRQTLGQGPEFLTYFQNEAQLEKSRLLSDRFSAERPKGSFSTLEIQRTEQGDSAMYLCSSGDWAYEQYFGPGTRLTVT.

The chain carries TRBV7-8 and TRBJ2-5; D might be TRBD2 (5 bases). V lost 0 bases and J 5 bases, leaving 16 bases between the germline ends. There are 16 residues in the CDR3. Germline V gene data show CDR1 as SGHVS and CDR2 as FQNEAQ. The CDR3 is CASSLAIRTRSETQYF. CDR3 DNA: TGTGCCAGCAGCTTAGCGATCCGGACTCGGTCGGAGACCCAGTACTTC.

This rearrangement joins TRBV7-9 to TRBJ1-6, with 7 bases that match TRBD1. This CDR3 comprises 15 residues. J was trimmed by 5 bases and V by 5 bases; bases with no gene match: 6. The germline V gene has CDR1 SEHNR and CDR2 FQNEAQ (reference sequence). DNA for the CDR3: TGTGCCAGCAGCCGCGAGGGGGCAAATAATTCACCCCTCCACTTT. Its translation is CASSREGANNSPLHF.

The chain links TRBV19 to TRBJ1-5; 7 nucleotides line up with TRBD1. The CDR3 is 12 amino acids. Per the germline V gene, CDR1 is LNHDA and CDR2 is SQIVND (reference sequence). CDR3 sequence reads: CVSGQLNQPQHF. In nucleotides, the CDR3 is TGTGTTTCGGGACAGCTCAATCAGCCCCAGCATTTT.

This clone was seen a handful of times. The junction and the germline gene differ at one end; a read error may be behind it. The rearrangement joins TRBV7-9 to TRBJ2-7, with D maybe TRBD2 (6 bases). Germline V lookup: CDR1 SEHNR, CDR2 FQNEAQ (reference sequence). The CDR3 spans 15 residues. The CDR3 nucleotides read TGTTCCAGCAGCTGGGATAGCGGTAGCTCCTACGAGCAGTACTTC. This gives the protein CSSSWDSGSSYEQYF.

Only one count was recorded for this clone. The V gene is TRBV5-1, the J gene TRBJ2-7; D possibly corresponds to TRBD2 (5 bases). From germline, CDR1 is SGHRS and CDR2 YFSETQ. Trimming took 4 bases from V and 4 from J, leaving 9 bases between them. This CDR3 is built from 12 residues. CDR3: CASSRGPYEQYF. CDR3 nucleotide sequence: TGCGCCAGCAGCCGCGGGCCGTACGAGCAGTACTTC.

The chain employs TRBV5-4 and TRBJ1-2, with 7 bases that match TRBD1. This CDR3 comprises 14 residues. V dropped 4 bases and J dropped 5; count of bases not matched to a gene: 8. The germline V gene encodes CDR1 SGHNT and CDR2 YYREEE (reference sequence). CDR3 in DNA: TGTGCCAGCAGCGTCGGGACAGAGAGTTATGGCTACACCTTC. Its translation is CASSVGTESYGYTF. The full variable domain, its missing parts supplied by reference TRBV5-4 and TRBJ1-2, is ETGVTQSPTHLIKTRGQQVTLRCSSQSGHNTVSWYQQALGQGPQFIFQYYREEENGRGNFPPRFSGLQFPNYSSELNVNALELDDSALYLCASSVGTESYGYTFGSGTRLTVV.

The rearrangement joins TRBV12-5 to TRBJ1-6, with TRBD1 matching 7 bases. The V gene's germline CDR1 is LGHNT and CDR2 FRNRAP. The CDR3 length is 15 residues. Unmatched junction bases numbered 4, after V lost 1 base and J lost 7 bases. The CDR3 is CASGLGDSQNSPLHF. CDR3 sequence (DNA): TGTGCTAGTGGTTTGGGGGACAGCCAAAATTCACCCCTCCACTTT.

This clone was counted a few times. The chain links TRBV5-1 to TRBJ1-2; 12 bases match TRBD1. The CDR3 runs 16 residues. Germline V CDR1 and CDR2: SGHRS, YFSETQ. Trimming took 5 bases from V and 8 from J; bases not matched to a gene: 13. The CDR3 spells CASRPNPGQGAEGYTF. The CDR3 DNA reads TGCGCCAGCAGGCCGAATCCGGGACAGGGGGCGGAAGGCTACACCTTC.

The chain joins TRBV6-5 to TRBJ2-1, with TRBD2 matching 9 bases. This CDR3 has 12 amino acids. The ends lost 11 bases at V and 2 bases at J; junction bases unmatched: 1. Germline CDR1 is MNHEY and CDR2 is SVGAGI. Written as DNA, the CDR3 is TGTGCCTCTAGCGGGACCTACAATGAGCAGTTCTTC. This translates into CASSGTYNEQFF.

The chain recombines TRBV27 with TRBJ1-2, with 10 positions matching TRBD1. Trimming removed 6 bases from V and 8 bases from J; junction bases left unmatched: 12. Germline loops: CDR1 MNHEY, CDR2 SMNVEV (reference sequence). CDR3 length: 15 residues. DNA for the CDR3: TGTGCCAGCAGCATAGCCGGGACAGGGGTTGTGGGCTACACCTTC. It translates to CASSIAGTGVVGYTF.

The DNA of the CDR3 is TGCGCCAGCAGTAACGGAGACTCTGGAAACACCATATATTTT. This translates into CASSNGDSGNTIYF. The V and J genes are TRBV5-1 and TRBJ1-3, with D hard to call. V lost 5 bases to trimming and J lost 0 bases, with 9 bases between them. Germline V gives CDR1 SGHRS, CDR2 YFSETQ. The CDR3 is 14 amino acids.